This record looks at one T cell receptor (beta chain) sequence and its context. The antigen remains undetermined. CD8+ and CD4+ blood T cells underwent TCR beta sequencing. Random hexamers served to reverse transcribe roughly 0.45 to 1 ug RNA. TCRdb reprocessed the immunoSEQ multiplex PCR reads with MiXCR, giving one entry per CDR3 protein. This repertoire shows 120,000 or so distinct CDR3 sequences, around 96% found once; its top ten account for 0.2% to 0.25%. CDR3 length equals 14 residues. V shed 5 bases and J shed 5 bases, with 15 bases lying between them. Germline V lookup: CDR1 GTSNPN, CDR2 SVGIG (reference sequence). The sample is drawn from a study of CD8 T cells in Susac syndrome. Study findings and constraints: In total CD8+ repertoires, sixteen Susac-specific public clones were detected, and CD8+ TEMRA repertoires contained roughly five.

This sequence was found in a human donor with Susac syndrome. The V call is TRBV30, the J call TRBJ2-2, with D tentatively TRBD1 or TRBD2 (7 bases each). The material sequenced was CD8+ T cells from PBMCs. CDR3 in DNA: TGTGCCTGGGCGACAGGGAGGGAAACCGGGGAGCTGTTTTTT. Translating gives CAWATGRETGELFF. The entire variable domain, with the rest obtained from reference TRBV30 and TRBJ2-2, is as follows: SQTIHQWPATLVQPVGSPLSLECTVEGTSNPNLYWYRQAAGRGLQLLFYSVGIGQISSEVPQNLSASRPQDRQFILSSKKLLLSDSGFYLCAWATGRETGELFFGEGSRLTVL.